This TCR beta chain was sequenced during a study of CD8 T cells in ankylosing spondylitis. V shed 0 bases, J shed 11 bases, and the junction held 13 bases outside the gene matches. Germline loops: CDR1 MGHRA, CDR2 YSYEKL. This CDR3 contains 17 residues. Libraries for TCR beta were made by quantitative 5'-RACE with molecular barcodes. TCRdb reanalysed the 5' RACE reads using MiXCR and keeps one entry per CDR3 protein. The sample includes about 92,000 distinct CDR3 sequences, about 9.1% of them seen just once. Study conclusions and caveats: A TCR beta motif of about eight highly homologous variants seemed to mark ankylosing spondylitis blood.

A remark on this clonotype: What it binds is unknown.

The chain uses TRBV4-1 and TRBJ2-3, with 11 bases matching TRBD2. The TCR comes from a male donor with ankylosing spondylitis or in good health (not recorded which). Sample: blood, either unsorted or a sorted T cell fraction (not recorded which). The CDR3 DNA is TGCGCCAGCAGCCAAGAGGGGCTAGCGGGGGGAACGAGGGTGCAGTATTTT. It is translated as CASSQEGLAGGTRVQYF.